The 15 T cell receptor beta chains presented below share a single source sample, sequenced in a study of T cell changes during pregnancy in multiple sclerosis. The assay was immunoSEQ multiplex PCR, and TCRdb's table has in-frame clones only and misses some. The sample lists around 50,000 clones, around 93% occurring once. Sequences were derived from CD8+ T cells from peripheral blood mononuclear cells, sampled in the first trimester of pregnancy. The origin of the receptors is a female donor with multiple sclerosis, enrolled in a pregnancy study.

This clone has a single count. The rearrangement uses TRBV9 and TRBJ2-1; 10 bases fit TRBD2. Germline trimming cut 4 bases from V and 5 bases from J; bases unmatched to any gene: 6. The CDR3 is 15 residues long. CDR1 and CDR2 (germline): SGDLS, YYNGEE. CDR3 amino acids: CASSTSGGANNEQFF. As DNA, the CDR3 is TGTGCCAGCAGCACCAGCGGGGGGGCCAACAATGAGCAGTTCTTC.

The chain recombines TRBV7-9 with TRBJ2-2; maybe TRBD1 (5 bases). The CDR3 totals 12 residues. The V gene's germline CDR1 is SEHNR and CDR2 FQNEAQ (reference sequence). Trimming removed 6 bases at V and 5 bases at J, with 7 bases between. The DNA for the CDR3 is TGTGCCAGCAGTACAGGAACCGGGGAGCTGTTTTTT. Residues: CASSTGTGELFF.

This chain links TRBV7-9 with TRBJ1-6, with D possibly matching TRBD1 (5 bases). The CDR3 is 14 amino acids. Trimming removed 6 bases from V and 7 bases from J, with 13 bases in between. Germline CDR1 is SEHNR and CDR2 is FQNEAQ (reference sequence). As DNA, the CDR3 is TGTGCCAGCAGGTTTGGGGGAGGGAATTCACCCCTCCACTTT. Its translation: CASRFGGGNSPLHF.

This chain joins TRBV7-3 and TRBJ2-7; 7 bases line up with TRBD2. The J segment lost 0 bases and the V segment lost 5 bases, leaving 7 bases of the junction unmatched. The CDR3 length is 15 residues. The V gene's germline CDR1 is SGHTA and CDR2 FQGTGA. The CDR3 is CASSAGLGSSYEQYF. The CDR3 nucleotides are TGTGCCAGCAGCGCTGGACTAGGCTCCTCCTACGAGCAGTACTTC.

The chain has TRBV9 and TRBJ1-3; TRBD1 might be the D (5 bases). The germline CDR1 and CDR2 sequences are SGDLS and YYNGEE. Between the trimmed V and J ends, which lost 0 bases and 0 bases, there was a span of 10 bases. This CDR3 is built from 16 residues. The CDR3 is CASSVGGGFSGNTIYF. CDR3 sequence (DNA): TGTGCCAGCAGCGTAGGGGGGGGGTTCTCTGGAAACACCATATATTTT.

This clone came up a few times. The CDR3, as DNA: TGTGCCAGCAGCTCCCCCGTGGCGCAGGGCTACGAGCAGTACTTC. This gives the protein CASSSPVAQGYEQYF. This rearrangement joins TRBV7-9 to TRBJ2-7; D perhaps matches TRBD1 (5 bases). V was cut by 4 bases and J by 3 bases, with 16 bases left in between. Germline assignment: CDR1 SEHNR and CDR2 FQNEAQ (reference sequence). This CDR3 comprises 15 residues.

The chain carries TRBV7-9 and TRBJ2-7; 8 positions agree with TRBD1. After removal of 4 bases from V and 3 bases from J, the junction contained 8 bases not matched to a gene. Germline assignment: CDR1 SEHNR and CDR2 FQNEAQ (reference sequence). The CDR3 spans 15 residues. The CDR3 bases are TGTGCCAGCAGCTCAACGACAGGGGTGGTCTACGAGCAGTACTTC. Its translation: CASSSTTGVVYEQYF. The full variable domain, in which reference TRBV7-9 and TRBJ2-7 provide the parts outside the CDR3, is DTGVSQNPRHKITKRGQNVTFRCDPISEHNRLYWYRQTLGQGPEFLTYFQNEAQLEKSRLLSDRFSAERPKGSFSTLEIQRTEQGDSAMYLCASSSTTGVVYEQYFGPGTRLTVT.

The chain carries TRBV4-1 and TRBJ2-7; 16 bases are a match to TRBD2. Germline values: CDR1 MGHRA, CDR2 YSYEKL. This CDR3 has 15 residues. J lost 11 bases, V lost 5 bases, and 9 bases had no gene match. The CDR3 DNA reads TGCGCCAGCAGCTTCGAACCGGGACTAGCGGGGGGGGAGTACTTC. Amino acids: CASSFEPGLAGGEYF.

This chain uses TRBV4-1 with TRBJ1-5; D remains ambiguous. CDR1 is MGHRA and CDR2 is YSYEKL in the germline V gene. The CDR3 sequence is 14 residues long. V lost 0 bases and J lost 10, with 13 bases in between. The CDR3 loop reads CASSQDHPGFPQHF. The CDR3 DNA reads TGCGCCAGCAGCCAAGATCACCCCGGGTTTCCCCAGCATTTT.

This sequence joins TRBV19 and TRBJ2-2, with D possibly being TRBD2 (7 bases). V was cut by 2 bases and J by 4 bases, with 14 bases left in between. The CDR3 loop spans 16 amino acids. Per germline, CDR1 LNHDA and CDR2 SQIVND (reference sequence). The chain's CDR3 is CASSIMSGTLTGELFF. Here the CDR3 DNA reads TGTGCCAGTAGTATAATGAGCGGGACACTCACCGGGGAGCTGTTTTTT.

CDR3: CASKGVIEREANNEQFF. The DNA for the CDR3 is TGTGCCAGTAAGGGGGTAATAGAACGGGAGGCTAACAATGAGCAGTTCTTC. The V and J genes are TRBV19 and TRBJ2-1; the D gene is possibly TRBD2 (7 bases). The CDR3 length is 17 residues. Germline CDR1 is LNHDA and CDR2 is SQIVND (reference sequence). V lost 7 bases, J lost 5 bases, and 24 bases lay in between.

The chain employs TRBV28 and TRBJ2-1; 7 nucleotides agree with TRBD2. The CDR3 has 12 amino acids. The V segment lost 5 bases and the J segment 7 bases; nucleotides outside the gene matches: 2. Germline assignment: CDR1 MDHEN and CDR2 SYDVKM. In DNA form, the CDR3 reads TGTGCCAGCAGTGGACTAGGGAATGAGCAGTTCTTC. It codes for CASSGLGNEQFF.

J is TRBJ2-1 and V is TRBV5-1, with TRBD1 matching over 7 bases. The CDR3 consists of 14 residues. Germline trimming cut 3 bases from V and 8 bases from J; bases unmatched to any gene: 8. Germline loops: CDR1 SGHRS, CDR2 YFSETQ. CDR3 protein: CASSSRDSSDEQFF. The CDR3 coding sequence is TGCGCCAGCAGCTCCCGGGACAGTTCGGATGAGCAGTTCTTC.

The rearrangement links TRBV30 to TRBJ1-1; 8 bases match TRBD1. The CDR3 is 16 amino acids. Losses at the gene ends were 1 base for V and 2 bases for J; bases not matched to a gene: 9. Germline V CDR1 and CDR2: GTSNPN, SVGIG (reference sequence). CDR3 coding DNA: TGTGCCTGGAGTGCCCCGGGACAGGTCCCTAACACTGAAGCTTTCTTT. Amino acid sequence: CAWSAPGQVPNTEAFF.

The rearrangement joins TRBV4-1 to TRBJ1-4, with 7 bases identical to TRBD1. V dropped 0 bases and J dropped 7; count of bases not matched to a gene: 8. This CDR3 contains 16 residues. The V gene's germline CDR1 is MGHRA and CDR2 YSYEKL. The CDR3 region is CASSQEQGISPEKLFF. CDR3 DNA: TGCGCCAGCAGCCAAGAACAGGGGATCTCCCCTGAAAAACTGTTTTTT.